The 32 T cell receptor beta chains reported below all come from one sample, sequenced in a study of OX40 agonist ivuxolimab in advanced cancers. Clones were read by immunoSEQ multiplex PCR, and TCRdb kept only the in-frame ones, dropping some. There are some 80,000 clones in the sample; 92% occur only once, and over 8.5% lies in the top ten. Sequenced here: CD4+ or CD8+ T cells sorted from blood, sampled in a trial of the OX40 agonist ivuxolimab. Receptors were obtained from an adult with an advanced solid tumor such as melanoma, head and neck, liver or kidney cancer.

Points on this clone: Sequence at one end of the junction differs from germline and may be a read error. V gene TRBV7-2 combines with J gene TRBJ2-5, with D maybe TRBD2 (5 bases). The CDR3 is made up of 15 amino acids. CDR1 and CDR2 from the germline V gene are SGHTA and FQGNSA. The CDR3 coding sequence is TGTGCCAACAGCTTAGGAGGACTTAAACAAGAGACCCAGTACTTC. Encoded protein: CANSLGGLKQETQYF. Full variable domain (outside the CDR3, taken from reference TRBV7-2 and TRBJ2-5): GAGVSQSPSNKVTEKGKDVELRCDPISGHTALYWYRQSLGQGLEFLIYFQGNSAPDKSGLPSDRFSAERTGGSVSTLTIQRTQQEDSAVYLCANSLGGLKQETQYFGPGTRLLVL.

This rearrangement joins TRBV19 to TRBJ2-3; D not certain. The CDR3 consists of 15 residues. Germline V CDR1 and CDR2: LNHDA, SQIVND (reference sequence). The V end was cut by 5 bases, the J end by 1 base, with 13 bases between. The CDR3 DNA follows: TGTGCCAGTAGTTTCCTCCCGGTTGGCACAGATACGCAGTATTTT. Protein: CASSFLPVGTDTQYF.

The chain links TRBV6-4 to TRBJ2-1; D might be TRBD1 (5 bases). V lost 1 base and J lost 2, with 12 bases in between. CDR3 length equals 16 residues. Germline V gene lookup returns CDR1 MRHNA and CDR2 SNTAGT. DNA for the CDR3: TGTGCCAGCAGTGACTATGCATCAGGGCCCTACAATGAGCAGTTCTTC. The encoded protein is CASSDYASGPYNEQFF.

J is TRBJ2-1 and V is TRBV5-8; 7 nucleotides match TRBD1. Germline V CDR1 and CDR2: SGHTS, YDEGEE. The CDR3 length is 15 residues. Trimming cost V 4 bases and J 0 bases; bases outside gene matches: 4. The CDR3 spells CASSLGQSSYNEQFF. The CDR3 nucleotides are TGTGCCAGCAGCCTGGGACAGAGCTCCTACAATGAGCAGTTCTTC.

The rearrangement links TRBV14 to TRBJ1-2; 11 bases agree with TRBD1. The V gene's germline CDR1 is SGHDN and CDR2 FVKESK. This CDR3 is 15 amino acids long. The ends lost 5 bases at V and 4 bases at J; junction bases unmatched: 6. The CDR3 nucleotides are TGTGCCAGCAGCGGACGGACAGGGGGCTTCTATGGCTACACCTTC. Translation gives CASSGRTGGFYGYTF.

The chain uses TRBV14 and TRBJ2-2; D is uncertain. The V gene's germline CDR1 is SGHDN and CDR2 FVKESK. This CDR3 is 18 amino acids long. The V end lost 4 bases, the J end lost 5 bases, and 23 bases lay between the germline ends. CDR3 loop: CASSRGPRVLESTGELFF. Written as DNA, the CDR3 is TGTGCCAGCAGCCGGGGTCCCCGGGTGCTTGAATCGACCGGGGAGCTGTTTTTT.

The chain couples TRBV5-1 to TRBJ1-1, with 7 bases aligning to TRBD1. The V segment lost 5 bases and the J segment 5 bases; nucleotides outside the gene matches: 12. This CDR3 has 15 amino acids. CDR1 is SGHRS and CDR2 is YFSETQ in the germline V gene. In DNA form, the CDR3 reads TGCGCCAGCAGGGTTCACGAGGGGGCAGGGACTGAAGCTTTCTTT. It encodes CASRVHEGAGTEAFF.

This chain joins TRBV7-8 and TRBJ1-2, with unresolved D. Germline lookup yields CDR1 SGHVS and CDR2 FQNEAQ. The CDR3 sequence is 13 residues long. Trimming took 4 bases from V and 0 from J, leaving 6 bases between them. In nucleotides, the CDR3 is TGTGCCAGCAGCTCCACAACTAACTATGGCTACACCTTC. Its protein product is CASSSTTNYGYTF. Complete variable domain (other parts from reference TRBV7-8 and TRBJ1-2): GAGVSQSPRYKVAKRGQDVALRCDPISGHVSLFWYQQALGQGPEFLTYFQNEAQLDKSGLPSDRFFAERPEGSVSTLKIQRTQQEDSAVYLCASSSTTNYGYTFGSGTRLTVV.

V gene TRBV23-1 combines with J gene TRBJ1-6; D not resolved. TRBV23-1 is labeled an ORF, and its function is uncertain. V shed 2 bases and J shed 12 bases, with 17 bases lying between them. The CDR3 consists of 15 residues. In DNA, the CDR3 is TGCGCCAGCAGTCAACCCCCGGGGATCAATAGACCCCTCCACTTT. It codes for CASSQPPGINRPLHF.

V gene TRBV6-6 combines with J gene TRBJ2-5; 7 nucleotides align to TRBD2. The CDR3 consists of 15 residues. The V segment lost 6 bases and the J segment 2 bases; nucleotides outside the gene matches: 9. CDR1 and CDR2 from the germline V gene are MNHNY and SVGAGI (reference sequence). CDR3 bases: TGTGCCAGCAGGGACTACCGGGGACTACAAGAGACCCAGTACTTC. Protein product: CASRDYRGLQETQYF.

This clone was found once. The J gene is TRBJ2-3, the V gene TRBV6-5; 7 nucleotides agree with TRBD1. The ends lost 5 bases at V and 3 bases at J; junction bases unmatched: 8. This CDR3 has 15 residues. Germline V gene data show CDR1 as MNHEY and CDR2 as SVGAGI. CDR3 sequence reads: CASSPWTGRTDTQYF. CDR3 nucleotide sequence: TGTGCCAGCAGTCCCTGGACAGGACGTACAGATACGCAGTATTTT.

This clone showed up just once. The V call is TRBV7-8, the J call TRBJ1-5, with 12 bases that match TRBD1. V lost 5 bases and J lost 7; bases outside the gene matches: 9. The V gene's germline CDR1 is SGHVS and CDR2 FQNEAQ. This CDR3 is 16 amino acids long. In nucleotides, the CDR3 is TGTGCCAGCAGCACTACCGGGACAGGGGGCGACCAGCCCCAGCATTTT. This encodes CASSTTGTGGDQPQHF.

The chain couples TRBV6-5 to TRBJ2-7; D possibly corresponds to TRBD2 (5 bases). V was trimmed by 2 bases and J by 5 bases, leaving 7 bases between them. The CDR3 consists of 12 residues. Germline values: CDR1 MNHEY, CDR2 SVGAGI. CDR3 region: CASSYMGDEQYF. CDR3 DNA sequence: TGTGCCAGCAGTTACATGGGAGACGAGCAGTACTTC.

The J gene is TRBJ1-1, the V gene TRBV7-9; maybe TRBD1 (5 bases). The CDR3 totals 14 residues. Trimming shortened V by 1 base and J by 6 bases, and 12 bases separated the two germline ends. Germline V gene lookup returns CDR1 SEHNR and CDR2 FQNEAQ (reference sequence). The CDR3 DNA reads as TGTGCCAGCAGCTTAGGCGCCGGGGACGCTGAAGCTTTCTTT. Translating gives CASSLGAGDAEAFF.

The chain carries TRBV4-3 and TRBJ2-7, with 7 bases lining up with TRBD2. V dropped 3 bases and J dropped 5; count of bases not matched to a gene: 7. The CDR3 length is 14 residues. The V gene's germline CDR1 is LGHNA and CDR2 YSLEER. The CDR3 DNA is TGCGCCAGCAGCCAGAGGGGAGGGATCGACGAGCAGTACTTC. Residues: CASSQRGGIDEQYF.

The genes are TRBV19 and TRBJ2-1; 13 nucleotides align to TRBD2. Unmatched junction bases numbered 5, after V lost 4 bases and J lost 5 bases. Germline V gives CDR1 LNHDA, CDR2 SQIVND (reference sequence). This CDR3 has 16 amino acids. The CDR3: CASSTLLAGGDNEQFF. CDR3 DNA: TGTGCCAGTAGTACCCTACTAGCGGGGGGGGACAATGAGCAGTTCTTC.

Note on this clone: Other DNA sequences in the sample encode the same CDR3. The V gene is TRBV9, the J gene TRBJ2-5; D possibly uses TRBD1 or TRBD2 (5 bases each). The DNA end is more similar to TRBJ2-7, so the J call may be wrong. This CDR3 has 15 amino acids. Germline V CDR1 and CDR2: SGDLS, YYNGEE. CDR3: CASSAGTGISYEQYF. The DNA of the CDR3 is TGTGCCAGCAGCGCCGGGACGGGGATCTCCTACGAGCAGTACTTC.

The rearrangement uses TRBV21-1 and TRBJ2-1; TRBD1, the table's D call, lacks a check against the DNA. TRBV21-1 is a documented pseudogene. This CDR3 spans 15 amino acids. CDR3 sequence reads: CASSKTGLSHNEQFF. Written as DNA, the CDR3 is TGTGCCAGCAGCAAGACAGGGTTATCCCACAATGAGCAGTTCTTC.

The rearrangement links TRBV11-2 to TRBJ1-1; D may be TRBD1 (5 bases). Germline CDR1 SGHAT, CDR2 FQNNGV. The CDR3 extends over 11 amino acids. V was shortened by 8 bases and J by 1 base, with 5 bases between the two germline ends. The CDR3 sequence: CASGGNTEAFF. The CDR3 coding sequence is TGTGCCAGCGGGGGGAACACTGAAGCTTTCTTT.

This clone occurred once. In DNA, the CDR3 is TGTGCCAGCAGCTTGGTCCCAACCGGGAATCCTAACTATGGCTACACCTTC. Translation gives CASSLVPTGNPNYGYTF. The chain has TRBV11-2 and TRBJ1-2; D remains unclear. V lost 3 bases, J lost 0 bases, and 17 bases lay in between. The CDR3 contains 17 residues. CDR1 is SGHAT, CDR2 FQNNGV, per germline.

This chain uses TRBV10-3 with TRBJ2-7, with D unresolved. V shed 4 bases and J shed 3 bases, with 10 bases lying between them. The CDR3 runs to 13 residues. Germline CDR1 ENHRY, CDR2 SYGVKD. The CDR3, as DNA: TGTGCCATCAGTGTGGGCAGAAACTACGAGCAGTACTTC. Translated: CAISVGRNYEQYF.

This sequence joins TRBV4-2 and TRBJ2-5; D gene unclear. V was trimmed by 2 bases and J by 1 base, leaving 2 bases between them. Per germline, CDR1 LGHNA and CDR2 YNFKEQ. CDR3 length: 12 amino acids. The CDR3 loop is CASSQSQETQYF. In DNA, the CDR3 is TGTGCCAGCAGCCAATCCCAAGAGACCCAGTACTTC.

The chain couples TRBV29-1 to TRBJ2-7, with TRBD2 matching over 8 bases. CDR3 length: 13 amino acids. V shed 6 bases, J shed 4 bases, and the junction held 8 bases outside the gene matches. CDR1 is SQVTM and CDR2 is ANQGSEA in the germline V gene. The CDR3 bases are TGCAGCGTAACCCCGGGAGGGAGGTACGAGCAGTACTTC. Residues: CSVTPGGRYEQYF.

This chain connects TRBV5-4 to TRBJ2-1; 9 bases line up with TRBD1. This CDR3 is built from 12 residues. CDR1 is SGHNT and CDR2 is YYREEE in the germline V gene (reference sequence). V was pared by 10 bases and J by 1 base, with 0 bases of the junction left unmatched. The CDR3 bases are TGTGCCGGACAGGGGTCCTACAATGAGCAGTTCTTC. Its protein product is CAGQGSYNEQFF.

As to this clone: At the DNA level, this CDR3 is encoded by other sequences in the same sample as well. The rearrangement joins TRBV27 to TRBJ2-7, with 8 positions matching TRBD2. The CDR3 length is 13 residues. CDR1 and CDR2 from the germline V gene are MNHEY and SMNVEV (reference sequence). V lost 0 bases and J lost 5; bases outside the gene matches: 0. The CDR3 DNA sequence: TGTGCCAGCAGTTTATCCGGGGGGGACGAGCAGTACTTC. Translating it yields CASSLSGGDEQYF.

The genes are TRBV27 and TRBJ2-7, with D maybe TRBD1 (6 bases). Germline CDR1 and CDR2: MNHEY and SMNVEV (reference sequence). Trimming removed 6 bases at V and 2 bases at J, with 14 bases between. This CDR3 contains 14 residues. In DNA, the CDR3 is TGTGCCAGCAGCCTATACAGGGCCGCCTACGAGCAGTACTTC. Translation gives CASSLYRAAYEQYF.

This chain joins TRBV6-5 and TRBJ1-2, with 8 bases fitting TRBD1. Germline CDR1 is MNHEY and CDR2 is SVGAGI. The V and J ends lost 2 bases and 8 bases, in that order; junction bases with no gene match: 13. This CDR3 comprises 16 residues. The CDR3 loop is CASSYTPQGEGGGYTF. As DNA, the CDR3 is TGTGCCAGCAGTTACACCCCACAGGGGGAAGGGGGGGGCTACACCTTC.

The J gene is TRBJ2-4, the V gene TRBV11-2; 8 bases are a match to TRBD1. This CDR3 comprises 16 residues. Looked up from germline, CDR1 is SGHAT and CDR2 is FQNNGV. Unmatched junction bases numbered 11, after V lost 5 bases and J lost 5 bases. The CDR3, as DNA: TGTGCCAGCAGCCGACCCCAGGGGGCTTTGGAAAACATTCAGTACTTC. It is translated as CASSRPQGALENIQYF.

The rearrangement links TRBV13 to TRBJ1-1; 7 nucleotides align to TRBD1. The junction had 1 base not matched to a gene; V was cut back by 5 bases and J by 1 base. Germline V gene data show CDR1 as PRHDT and CDR2 as FYEKMQ (reference sequence). The CDR3 contains 13 residues. The CDR3 DNA is TGTGCCAGCAGCGGGACAGAGAACACTGAAGCTTTCTTT. It yields the protein CASSGTENTEAFF.

The chain employs TRBV15 and TRBJ1-2; D may be TRBD1 (5 bases). The CDR3 spans 16 residues. Germline CDR1 and CDR2: LNHNV and YYDKDF (reference sequence). Trimming stripped 0 bases from V and 5 bases from J, with 16 bases between. In DNA form, the CDR3 reads TGTGCCACCAGCAGAGATAAGGGCGGGGGGTCTTATGGCTACACCTTC. It encodes CATSRDKGGGSYGYTF. The full variable domain, with the rest looked up from reference TRBV15 and TRBJ1-2, is DAMVIQNPRYQVTQFGKPVTLSCSQTLNHNVMYWYQQKSSQAPKLLFHYYDKDFNNEADTPDNFQSRRPNTSFCFLDIRSPGLGDTAMYLCATSRDKGGGSYGYTFGSGTRLTVV.

This chain joins TRBV19 and TRBJ2-7; tentatively, D is TRBD1 or TRBD2 (5 bases each). The CDR3 is 14 amino acids. V shed 7 bases and J shed 5 bases, with 18 bases lying between them. Germline CDR1 and CDR2: LNHDA and SQIVND (reference sequence). The CDR3 coding sequence is TGTGCCAGTACCACTGATTTTGGGGACGACGAGCAGTACTTC. As protein: CASTTDFGDDEQYF.

The gene calls are TRBV7-6 and TRBJ2-7, with 9 bases lining up with TRBD1. Unmatched junction bases numbered 3, after V lost 5 bases and J lost 4 bases. Germline V CDR1 and CDR2: SGHVS, FNYEAQ. This CDR3 has 13 residues. The CDR3 DNA is TGTGCCAGCAGCGAGACAGGGGGGTACGAGCAGTACTTC. Translation: CASSETGGYEQYF.